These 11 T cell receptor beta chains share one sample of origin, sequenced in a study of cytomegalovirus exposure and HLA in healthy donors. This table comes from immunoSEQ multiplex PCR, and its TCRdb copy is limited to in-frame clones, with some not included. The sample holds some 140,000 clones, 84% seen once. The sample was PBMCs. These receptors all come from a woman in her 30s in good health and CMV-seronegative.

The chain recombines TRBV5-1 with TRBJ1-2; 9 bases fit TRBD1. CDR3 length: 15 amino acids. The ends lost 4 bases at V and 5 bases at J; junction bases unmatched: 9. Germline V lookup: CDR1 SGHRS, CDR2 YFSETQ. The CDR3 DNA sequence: TGCGCCAGCAGCATAAACAGGGGGCCCCCTTATGGCTACACCTTC. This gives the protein CASSINRGPPYGYTF.

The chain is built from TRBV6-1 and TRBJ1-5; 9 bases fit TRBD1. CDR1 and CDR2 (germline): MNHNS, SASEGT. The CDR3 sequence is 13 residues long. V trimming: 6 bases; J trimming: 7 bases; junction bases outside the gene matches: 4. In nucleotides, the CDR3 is TGTGCCAGCAGACAGGGGGCAGACCAGCCCCAGCATTTT. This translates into CASRQGADQPQHF.

The CDR3 protein is CASSWTGMTDTQYF. Written as DNA, the CDR3 is TGCGCCAGCAGCTGGACAGGGATGACAGATACGCAGTATTTT. The rearrangement uses TRBV5-1 and TRBJ2-3; 8 bases agree with TRBD1. The germline V gene has CDR1 SGHRS and CDR2 YFSETQ. V lost 3 bases to trimming and J lost 3 bases; unmatched junction nucleotides: 3. This CDR3 spans 14 amino acids.

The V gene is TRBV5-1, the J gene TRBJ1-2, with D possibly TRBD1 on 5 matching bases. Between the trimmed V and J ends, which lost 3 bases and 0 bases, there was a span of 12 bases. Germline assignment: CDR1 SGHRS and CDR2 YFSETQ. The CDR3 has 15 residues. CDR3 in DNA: TGCGCCAGCAGCTCCACAGGAGATCCTAACTATGGCTACACCTTC. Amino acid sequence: CASSSTGDPNYGYTF.

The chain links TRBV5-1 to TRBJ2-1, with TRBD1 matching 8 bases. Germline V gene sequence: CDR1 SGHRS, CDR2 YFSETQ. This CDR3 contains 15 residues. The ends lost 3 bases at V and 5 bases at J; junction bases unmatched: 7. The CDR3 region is CASSSGQGGNNEQFF. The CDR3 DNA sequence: TGCGCCAGCAGCTCCGGACAGGGCGGGAACAATGAGCAGTTCTTC.

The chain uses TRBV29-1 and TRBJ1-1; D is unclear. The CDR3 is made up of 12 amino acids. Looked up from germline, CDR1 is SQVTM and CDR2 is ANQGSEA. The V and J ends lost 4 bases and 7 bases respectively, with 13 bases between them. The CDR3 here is CSVVNPVREAFF. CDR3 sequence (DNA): TGCAGCGTTGTGAACCCGGTACGTGAAGCTTTCTTT.

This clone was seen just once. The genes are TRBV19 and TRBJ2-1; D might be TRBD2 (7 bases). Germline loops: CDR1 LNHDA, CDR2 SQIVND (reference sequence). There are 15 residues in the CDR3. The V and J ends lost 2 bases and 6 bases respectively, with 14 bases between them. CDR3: CASSIRRGPSNEQFF. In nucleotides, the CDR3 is TGTGCCAGTAGTATACGGCGGGGGCCCTCCAATGAGCAGTTCTTC.

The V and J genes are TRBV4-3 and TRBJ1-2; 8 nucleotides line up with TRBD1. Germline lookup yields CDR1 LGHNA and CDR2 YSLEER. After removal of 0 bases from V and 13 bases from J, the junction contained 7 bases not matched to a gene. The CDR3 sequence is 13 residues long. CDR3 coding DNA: TGCGCCAGCAGCCAAGATCACAGGGGGGCTTCCACCTTC. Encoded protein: CASSQDHRGASTF.

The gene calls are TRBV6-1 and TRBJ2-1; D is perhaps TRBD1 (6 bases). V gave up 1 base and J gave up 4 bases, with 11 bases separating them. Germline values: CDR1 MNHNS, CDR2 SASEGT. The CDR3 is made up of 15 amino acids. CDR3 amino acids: CASSEEWGTYNEQFF. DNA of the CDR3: TGTGCCAGCAGTGAAGAATGGGGGACATACAATGAGCAGTTCTTC.

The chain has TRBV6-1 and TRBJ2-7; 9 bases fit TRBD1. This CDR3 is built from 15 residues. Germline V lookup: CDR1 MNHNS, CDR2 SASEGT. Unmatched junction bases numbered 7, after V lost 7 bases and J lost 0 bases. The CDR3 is CASNREDRGSYEQYF. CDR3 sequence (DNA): TGTGCCAGCAACCGAGAGGACAGGGGCTCCTACGAGCAGTACTTC.

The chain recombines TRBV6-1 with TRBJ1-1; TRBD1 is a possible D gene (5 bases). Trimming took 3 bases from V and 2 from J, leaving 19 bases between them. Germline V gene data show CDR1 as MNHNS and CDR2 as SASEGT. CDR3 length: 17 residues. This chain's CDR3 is CASSEKAPRVANTEAFF. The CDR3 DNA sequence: TGTGCCAGCAGTGAGAAGGCTCCCAGGGTGGCAAACACTGAAGCTTTCTTT.